This T cell receptor beta chain was sequenced in a study of cytomegalovirus exposure and HLA in healthy donors. Comment on this clone: Its antigen remains unidentified.

Researchers ran the PCR with 60 Vbeta and 13 Jbeta primers. TCRdb's table, derived via immunoSEQ multiplex PCR, lists solely in-frame clones and lacks some. The data show more than 110,000 clones, about 80% seen once. Notes on the study in general: Later genetic work tied a missense DCLRE1C variant to beta-chain V and J trimming. It is likely that the observed cluster of highly shared sequence variants was a sequencing artifact. TCR beta chains numbering some 160 were designated cytomegalovirus-associated.

The CDR3 is made up of 14 amino acids. Losses at the gene ends were 5 bases for V and 7 bases for J; bases not matched to a gene: 6. Germline V lookup: CDR1 MNHEY, CDR2 SVGAGI. The chain employs TRBV6-5 and TRBJ1-4; 8 bases are shared with TRBD1. The sample taken for sequencing was PBMCs. This clonotype originated in a male donor in good health and CMV-seropositive. The CDR3 DNA is TGTGCCAGCAGTCGGACAGGGTTGGGTGAAAAACTGTTTTTT. Translated: CASSRTGLGEKLFF.